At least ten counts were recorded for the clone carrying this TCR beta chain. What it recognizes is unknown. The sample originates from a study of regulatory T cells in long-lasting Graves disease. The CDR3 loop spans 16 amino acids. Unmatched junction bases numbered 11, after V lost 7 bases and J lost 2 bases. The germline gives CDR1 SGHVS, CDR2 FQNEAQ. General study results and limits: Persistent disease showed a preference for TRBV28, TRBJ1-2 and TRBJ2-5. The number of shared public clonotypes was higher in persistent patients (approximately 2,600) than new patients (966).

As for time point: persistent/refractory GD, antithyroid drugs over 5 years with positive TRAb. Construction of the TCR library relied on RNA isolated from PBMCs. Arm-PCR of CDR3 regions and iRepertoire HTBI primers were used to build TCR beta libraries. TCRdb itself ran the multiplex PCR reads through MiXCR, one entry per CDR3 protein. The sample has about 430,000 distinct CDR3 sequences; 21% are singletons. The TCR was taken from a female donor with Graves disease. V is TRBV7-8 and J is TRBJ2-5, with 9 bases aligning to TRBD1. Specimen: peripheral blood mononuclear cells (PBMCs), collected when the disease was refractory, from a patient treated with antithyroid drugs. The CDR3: CASTKWGQGDQETQYF. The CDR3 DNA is TGTGCCAGCACCAAATGGGGACAGGGCGATCAAGAGACCCAGTACTTC.